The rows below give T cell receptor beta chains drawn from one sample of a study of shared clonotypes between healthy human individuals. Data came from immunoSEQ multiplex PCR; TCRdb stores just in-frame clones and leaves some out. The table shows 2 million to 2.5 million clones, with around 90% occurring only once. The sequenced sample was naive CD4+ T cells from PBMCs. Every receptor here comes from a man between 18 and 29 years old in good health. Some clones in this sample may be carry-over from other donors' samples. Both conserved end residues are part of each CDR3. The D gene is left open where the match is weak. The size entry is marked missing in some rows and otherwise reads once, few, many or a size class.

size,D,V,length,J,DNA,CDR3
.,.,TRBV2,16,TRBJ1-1,TGTGCCAGTCGTAAGGGTCCCGACGGGTGGAGCACTGAAGCTTTCTTT,CASRKGPDGWSTEAFF
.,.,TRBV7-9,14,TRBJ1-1,TGTGCCAGCAGCTTAGTGGGGCCTTCCCTGGTAGCTTTCTTT,CASSLVGPSLVAFF
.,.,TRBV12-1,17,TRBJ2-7,TGTGCCAGCAGCCTAGGACTAGCGGGAGTCGTGTGGGGCGAGCAGTACTTC,CASSLGLAGVVWGEQYF
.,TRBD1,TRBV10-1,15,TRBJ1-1,TGCGCCAGCAGTAACGGAAACAGGGGAGATACTGAAGCTTTCTTT,CASSNGNRGDTEAFF
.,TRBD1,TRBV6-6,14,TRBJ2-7,TGTGCCAGCAGTGACGGACAGGGGGTCTACGAGCAGTACTTC,CASSDGQGVYEQYF
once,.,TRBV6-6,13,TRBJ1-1,TGTGCCAGCAGCCGGGCAGCGGACACTGAAGCTTTCTTT,CASSRAADTEAFF
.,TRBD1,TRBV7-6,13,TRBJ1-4,TGTGCCAGCAGCCCGGGACAGAGCGAAAAACTGTTTTTT,CASSPGQSEKLFF
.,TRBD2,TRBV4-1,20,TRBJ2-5,TGCGCCAGCAGCCGCCATCTTCTAGCGGGAGGGCCGTTAGTCCCAGAGACCCAGTACTTC,CASSRHLLAGGPLVPETQYF
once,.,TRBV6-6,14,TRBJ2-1,TGTGCCAGCAGAGCCCCTTTAGTAGGCGATGAGCAGTTCTTC,CASRAPLVGDEQFF
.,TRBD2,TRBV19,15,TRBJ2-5,TGTGCCAGTAGCACGGACGGGCCGGGGGGGGAGACCCAGTACTTC,CASSTDGPGGETQYF
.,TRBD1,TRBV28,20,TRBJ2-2,TGTGCCAGCACCTTATCCGTCCGGGACAGGGGGCGATTCCTGCCCGGGGAGCTGTTTTTT,CASTLSVRDRGRFLPGELFF
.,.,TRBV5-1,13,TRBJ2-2,TGCGCCAGCAGCTACCAAGGGACCGGGGAGCTGTTTTTT,CASSYQGTGELFF
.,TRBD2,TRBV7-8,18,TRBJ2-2,TGTGCCAGCAGCTTCCAACCTAGCGGGAGGGTGAACACCGGGGAGCTGTTTTTT,CASSFQPSGRVNTGELFF
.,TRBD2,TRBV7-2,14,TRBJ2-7,TGTGCCAGCAGCTTAACTAGCGGGAGAGGCGAGCAGTACTTC,CASSLTSGRGEQYF
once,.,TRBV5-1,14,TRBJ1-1,TGCGCCAGCAGCCGAGGGGCCCAGGGAACCGAAGCTTTCTTT,CASSRGAQGTEAFF
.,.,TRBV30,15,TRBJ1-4,TGTGCCTGGAGTGTACGGCAGGGGACTAATGAAAAACTGTTTTTT,CAWSVRQGTNEKLFF
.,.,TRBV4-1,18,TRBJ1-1,TGCGCCAGCAGCCAGTGGGGGGGAAAGGAGATCCTGAACACTGAAGCTTTCTTT,CASSQWGGKEILNTEAFF
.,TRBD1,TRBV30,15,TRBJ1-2,TGTGCCTGGACAGACTGGGACAGGGGACCCTATGGCTACACCTTC,CAWTDWDRGPYGYTF
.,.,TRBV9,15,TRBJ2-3,TGTGCCAGCAGCGCCACCGGGACTAGCACAGATACGCAGTATTTT,CASSATGTSTDTQYF
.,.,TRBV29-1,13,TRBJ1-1,TGCAGCGTTGCCTTCCGGTTACGAGCTGAAGCTTTCTTT,CSVAFRLRAEAFF
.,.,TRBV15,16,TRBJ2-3,TGTGCCACCAGCAGAGATAGGCGCAGGCGGAGAGATACGCAGTATTTT,CATSRDRRRRRDTQYF
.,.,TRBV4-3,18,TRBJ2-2,TGCGCCAGCAGCCAAGATCGGCGAGCGCACATGAACACCGGGGAGCTGTTTTTT,CASSQDRRAHMNTGELFF
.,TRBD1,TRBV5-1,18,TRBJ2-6,TGCGCCAGCAGCTTGGGGACAGGGGGCGTAGCAGGGGCCAACGTCCTGACTTTC,CASSLGTGGVAGANVLTF
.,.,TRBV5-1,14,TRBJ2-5,TGCGCCAGCAGCGTGGGACTGAACCGAGAGACCCAGTACTTC,CASSVGLNRETQYF